These T cell receptor beta chains were read from a single sample in a study of T cell changes during pregnancy in multiple sclerosis. The data were produced by immunoSEQ multiplex PCR, yet TCRdb's version contains in-frame clones alone and is incomplete. The sample lists over 55,000 clones; just under 90% were seen once. Input material: peripheral blood from another person, used as feeder cells. These receptor sequences come from a human donor whose cells served as feeder cells for cultures in a pregnancy study. Both conserved end residues are part of each CDR3. The D gene is left open where the match is weak. The size field is filled for only some rows; it gives once, few, many or a size class.

D: -; J: TRBJ1-2; size: -; V: TRBV6-5; DNA: TGTGCCAGCAGCCGCGGGGCGGCAGGGGACGGCTACACCTTC; CDR3: CASSRGAAGDGYTF
D: -; J: TRBJ1-2; size: -; V: TRBV11-3; DNA: TGTGCCAGCAGCTTAAACAGGGCAGGCTATGGCTACACCTTC; CDR3: CASSLNRAGYGYTF
D: TRBD1; J: TRBJ1-2; size: -; V: TRBV29-1; DNA: TGCAGCGTTGAAAGGCCAGGGGGCGCCCGGGGCTACACCTTC; CDR3: CSVERPGGARGYTF
D: -; J: TRBJ2-5; size: once; V: TRBV20-1; DNA: TGCAGTGCTAGGCCAGGGGAGACCCAGTACTTC; CDR3: CSARPGETQYF
D: -; J: TRBJ2-2; size: few; V: TRBV2; DNA: TGTGCCAGCAAGTTACGGGGGGCAACCGGGGAGCTGTTTTTT; CDR3: CASKLRGATGELFF
D: TRBD2; J: TRBJ2-7; size: once; V: TRBV6-6; DNA: TGTGCCAGCAGTCCTACCGCGGGAGGGTACTACGAGCAGTACTTC; CDR3: CASSPTAGGYYEQYF
D: TRBD1; J: TRBJ2-7; size: few; V: TRBV7-2; DNA: TGTGCCAGCAGCCTCCGGGACAGGGAGCCATACGAGCAGTACTTC; CDR3: CASSLRDREPYEQYF
D: -; J: TRBJ1-5; size: few; V: TRBV7-3; DNA: TGTGCCAGCAGCTTATCGTCCAATCAGCCCCAGCATTTT; CDR3: CASSLSSNQPQHF
D: TRBD1; J: TRBJ1-5; size: -; V: TRBV28; DNA: TGTGCCGGTGTAGGACAGGTTCAAGGAGTGTCGCATTTT; CDR3: CAGVGQVQGVSHF
D: -; J: TRBJ1-2; size: -; V: TRBV7-2; DNA: TGTGCCAGCAGCTCCGCCGCCGGGTCATACTATGGCTACACCTTC; CDR3: CASSSAAGSYYGYTF
D: TRBD2; J: TRBJ2-3; size: -; V: TRBV7-3; DNA: TGTGCCAGCAGCTCTAGCGGGAGATACACAGATACGCAGTATTTT; CDR3: CASSSSGRYTDTQYF
D: TRBD1; J: TRBJ2-6; size: -; V: TRBV11-2; DNA: TGTGCCAGCAGCGCTCGGACAGGACCACTCTCTGGGGCCAACGTCCTGACTTTC; CDR3: CASSARTGPLSGANVLTF
D: -; J: TRBJ2-5; size: few; V: TRBV19; DNA: TGTGCCAGTAGCGGACGGGGAAAAGAGACCCAGTACTTC; CDR3: CASSGRGKETQYF
D: TRBD2; J: TRBJ2-2; size: -; V: TRBV7-3; DNA: TGTGCCAGCAGCTTATTAGGGTCTAGCGGGACCGGGGAGCTGTTTTTT; CDR3: CASSLLGSSGTGELFF
D: -; J: TRBJ2-7; size: -; V: TRBV7-2; DNA: TGTGCCTCCTTGGATGGGGACCACCGGGGGTACGAGCAGTACTTC; CDR3: CASLDGDHRGYEQYF
D: -; J: TRBJ1-2; size: -; V: TRBV6-5; DNA: TGTGCCAGCAGTTACTCTCCGGACAAGTTCTATGGCTACACCTTC; CDR3: CASSYSPDKFYGYTF
D: -; J: TRBJ1-1; size: -; V: TRBV7-8; DNA: TGTGCCAGCAGCCTAGATCGATGGGAAGCTTTCTTT; CDR3: CASSLDRWEAFF
D: TRBD1; J: TRBJ1-2; size: -; V: TRBV28; DNA: TGTGCCAGCAGTTTAGGGGACAGGGTTGTAAAGGGCTACACCTTC; CDR3: CASSLGDRVVKGYTF
D: -; J: TRBJ2-5; size: -; V: TRBV10-3; DNA: TGTGCCATCGGGAAAAGTCAAGAGACCCAGTACTTC; CDR3: CAIGKSQETQYF
D: -; J: TRBJ2-5; size: -; V: TRBV25-1; DNA: TGTGCCAGCCGATCTTCGGGTGGGGAGACCCAGTACTTC; CDR3: CASRSSGGETQYF
D: -; J: TRBJ1-2; size: -; V: TRBV30; DNA: TGTGCCTGGATAGGGGTGGGGAGTTATGGCTACACCTTC; CDR3: CAWIGVGSYGYTF
D: TRBD2; J: TRBJ2-3; size: once; V: TRBV5-4; DNA: TGTGCCAGCAGCTTGGATCTAGCGGGGGGGCGGAGGACGCAGTATTTT; CDR3: CASSLDLAGGRRTQYF
D: -; J: TRBJ1-3; size: few; V: TRBV9; DNA: TGTGCCAGCAGCGTAGAGGTTGGCATCGGGACCTCTGGAAACACCATATATTTT; CDR3: CASSVEVGIGTSGNTIYF